This T cell receptor (beta chain) appears in the sequencing data of a study of blood T cells in healthy people across ages. This clonotype was seen more than once but under ten times. The second PCR ran about 6 to 11 cycles with a sample-barcoded 5' primer and J-beta primers. Each CDR3 protein gets one entry after TCRdb re-called the 5' RACE reads with MiXCR. The table shows approximately 1,100,000 distinct CDR3 sequences, with 45% occurring only once. Sequencing was carried out using blood. This clonotype was obtained from a woman aged 55-70 years in good health.

CDR3 protein: CASSPPSGYGYNEQFF. The CDR3 DNA reads as TGCGCCAGCAGCCCTCCTAGCGGTTATGGATACAATGAGCAGTTCTTC. The chain carries TRBV5-1 and TRBJ2-1; 7 bases match TRBD2. J was trimmed by 4 bases and V by 4 bases; bases with no gene match: 11. This CDR3 region has 16 residues. Germline-derived CDR1 and CDR2 are SGHRS and YFSETQ.